These T cell receptor beta chains were read from a single sample in a study of blood T cells in healthy people across ages. MiXCR, run by TCRdb on the 5' RACE reads, gives a single entry per CDR3 protein. Seen here are some 850,000 distinct CDR3 sequences, around 25% observed once, and the top ten hold around 3%. These data were likewise used in another study, on T cells of mothers and their children.

Material: blood. These receptors were taken from a boy aged 5-17 years in good health. Both conserved end residues are part of each CDR3. D genes are given only for firm matches. Size tells how often a clone was seen (once, few, many) or the class of an expanded clone, and some rows leave it out.

j_call: TRBJ2-1; d_call: TRBD2; clone_size: .; v_call: TRBV29-1; cdr3_nt: TGCAGCGTTGAAGATCTTTCGGCGGGAGGCTACAATGAGCAGTTCTTC; cdr3_aa: CSVEDLSAGGYNEQFF
j_call: TRBJ2-7; d_call: .; clone_size: few; v_call: TRBV20-1; cdr3_nt: TGCAGTGCTAGAGATCCTGAGGACTACGAGCAGTACTTC; cdr3_aa: CSARDPEDYEQYF
j_call: TRBJ2-1; d_call: .; clone_size: many; v_call: TRBV7-2; cdr3_nt: TGTGCCAGCAGCTTCGAGGGGAATGAGCAGTTCTTC; cdr3_aa: CASSFEGNEQFF
j_call: TRBJ2-1; d_call: .; clone_size: .; v_call: TRBV18; cdr3_nt: TGTGCCAGCTCACCACCTTCCGCAGGTCGAAACAATGAGCAGTTCTTC; cdr3_aa: CASSPPSAGRNNEQFF
j_call: TRBJ1-3; d_call: .; clone_size: many; v_call: TRBV28; cdr3_nt: TGTGCCAGCAGGAGAGGGCTGACCATATATTTT; cdr3_aa: CASRRGLTIYF
j_call: TRBJ1-1; d_call: .; clone_size: few; v_call: TRBV6-5; cdr3_nt: TGTGCCAGCAGTTACTCGGGTTGGGTCCGAAGGGACACTGAAGCTTTCTTT; cdr3_aa: CASSYSGWVRRDTEAFF
j_call: TRBJ2-5; d_call: .; clone_size: few; v_call: TRBV29-1; cdr3_nt: TGCAGCGGGTCCGGCGGGGCGCTCCAAGAGACCCAGTGCTTC; cdr3_aa: CSGSGGALQETQCF
j_call: TRBJ2-4; d_call: .; clone_size: .; v_call: TRBV29-1; cdr3_nt: TGCAGCGTGGAAGACTTGGACATTCAGTACTTC; cdr3_aa: CSVEDLDIQYF
j_call: TRBJ2-6; d_call: TRBD1; clone_size: .; v_call: TRBV20-1; cdr3_nt: TGCAGTGCTAGAGACCAGACAGGGGGCTCTGGGGCCAACGTCCTGACTTTC; cdr3_aa: CSARDQTGGSGANVLTF
j_call: TRBJ2-6; d_call: .; clone_size: .; v_call: TRBV13; cdr3_nt: TGTGCCAGCAGCCAGCGTCGGGTGTCTGGGGCCAACGTCCTGACTTTC; cdr3_aa: CASSQRRVSGANVLTF
j_call: TRBJ2-5; d_call: .; clone_size: .; v_call: TRBV20-1; cdr3_nt: TGCAGTGCTATGGTGGGAAACCAAGAGACCCAGTACTTC; cdr3_aa: CSAMVGNQETQYF
j_call: TRBJ2-1; d_call: .; clone_size: few; v_call: TRBV20-1; cdr3_nt: TGCAGTGCGAACGACGCGGGGTTTGAAAATGAGCAGTTCTTC; cdr3_aa: CSANDAGFENEQFF
j_call: TRBJ2-7; d_call: .; clone_size: .; v_call: TRBV7-8; cdr3_nt: TGTGCCAGCAGCCTCAGGAAAAACTCCTACGAGCAGTACTTC; cdr3_aa: CASSLRKNSYEQYF
j_call: TRBJ2-7; d_call: .; clone_size: few; v_call: TRBV27; cdr3_nt: TGTGCCAGCAGTTTGGGAGGTGATGAAGACAGGGCCCGGGGCGAGCAGTACTTC; cdr3_aa: CASSLGGDEDRARGEQYF
j_call: TRBJ1-6; d_call: TRBD1; clone_size: .; v_call: TRBV6-4; cdr3_nt: TGTGCCAGCAGTGAGGGACAGGGCTTGCGGCCCCTCCACTTT; cdr3_aa: CASSEGQGLRPLHF
j_call: TRBJ1-1; d_call: .; clone_size: few; v_call: TRBV5-1; cdr3_nt: TGCGCCAGCAGGGCCCCCGGGGGCACTGAAGCTTTCTTT; cdr3_aa: CASRAPGGTEAFF
j_call: TRBJ2-3; d_call: .; clone_size: .; v_call: TRBV20-1; cdr3_nt: TGCAGTGCTAGAGAGAACCTCGGATTAGATACGCAGTATTTT; cdr3_aa: CSARENLGLDTQYF
j_call: TRBJ2-5; d_call: .; clone_size: .; v_call: TRBV20-1; cdr3_nt: TGCAGTGCTAGGGAATTGCGGATCCAAGAGACCCAGTACTTC; cdr3_aa: CSARELRIQETQYF
j_call: TRBJ2-7; d_call: TRBD2; clone_size: .; v_call: TRBV10-3; cdr3_nt: TGTGCCATCCGGACGGCGGGGGGACTTTACGAGCAGTACTTC; cdr3_aa: CAIRTAGGLYEQYF
j_call: TRBJ2-5; d_call: TRBD2; clone_size: .; v_call: TRBV20-1; cdr3_nt: TGCAGTGCTAGAGTAGCGGGAGTAGAGACCCAGTACTTC; cdr3_aa: CSARVAGVETQYF
j_call: TRBJ2-1; d_call: .; clone_size: .; v_call: TRBV5-1; cdr3_nt: TGCGCCAGCAGCTTGATCCCTTCCTCCTACAATGAGCAGTTCTTC; cdr3_aa: CASSLIPSSYNEQFF
j_call: TRBJ2-6; d_call: .; clone_size: few; v_call: TRBV4-1; cdr3_nt: TGCGCCAGCAGCCAAGGAAAACAGGGAGCTGGGGCCAACGTCCTGACTTTC; cdr3_aa: CASSQGKQGAGANVLTF
j_call: TRBJ2-7; d_call: .; clone_size: .; v_call: TRBV28; cdr3_nt: TGTGCCAGCAGTTTCCCCCCCTCGGGGGCATCCTACGAGCAGTACTTC; cdr3_aa: CASSFPPSGASYEQYF
j_call: TRBJ2-6; d_call: .; clone_size: .; v_call: TRBV18; cdr3_nt: TGTGCCAGCTCACCGGGCTACTCTGGGGCCAACGTCCTGACTTTC; cdr3_aa: CASSPGYSGANVLTF
j_call: TRBJ2-4; d_call: .; clone_size: few; v_call: TRBV20-1; cdr3_nt: TGCAGTGCTAGGATCGAGGTGTTTGAGTACTTC; cdr3_aa: CSARIEVFEYF
j_call: TRBJ2-5; d_call: .; clone_size: many; v_call: TRBV5-1; cdr3_nt: TGCGCCAGCAGCTCGGCGGTGGAGAGGGAGACCCAGTACTTC; cdr3_aa: CASSSAVERETQYF
j_call: TRBJ2-7; d_call: .; clone_size: .; v_call: TRBV20-1; cdr3_nt: TGCAGTGCTCCGCCAGGCCGACAGGTTGAATCCTACGAGCAGTACTTC; cdr3_aa: CSAPPGRQVESYEQYF
j_call: TRBJ2-7; d_call: TRBD2; clone_size: .; v_call: TRBV20-1; cdr3_nt: TGCAGTGCTCCACAGACTAGCGCCGAGGGGGAGCAGTACTTC; cdr3_aa: CSAPQTSAEGEQYF